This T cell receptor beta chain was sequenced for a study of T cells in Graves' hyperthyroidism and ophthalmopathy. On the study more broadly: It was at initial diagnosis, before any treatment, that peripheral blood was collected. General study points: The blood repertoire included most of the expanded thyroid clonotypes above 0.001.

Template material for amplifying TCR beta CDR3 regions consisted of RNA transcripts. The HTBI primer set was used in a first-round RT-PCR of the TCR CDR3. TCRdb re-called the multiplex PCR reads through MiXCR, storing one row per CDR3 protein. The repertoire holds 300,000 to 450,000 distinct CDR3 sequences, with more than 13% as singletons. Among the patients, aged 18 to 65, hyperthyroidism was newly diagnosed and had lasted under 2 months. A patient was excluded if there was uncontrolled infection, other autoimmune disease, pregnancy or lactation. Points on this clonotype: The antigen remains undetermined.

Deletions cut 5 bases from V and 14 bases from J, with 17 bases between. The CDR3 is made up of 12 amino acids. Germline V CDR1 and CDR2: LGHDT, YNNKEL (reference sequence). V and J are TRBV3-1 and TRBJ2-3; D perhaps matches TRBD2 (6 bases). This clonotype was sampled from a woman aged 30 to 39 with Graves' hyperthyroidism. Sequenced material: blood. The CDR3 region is CASSDLLLARYF. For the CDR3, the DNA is TGTGCCAGCAGCGATTTGCTTCTAGCGCGGTATTTT.